Each of the 3 T cell receptor beta chains below was sequenced from the same sample in a study of beta chain features in type 1 diabetes. As every portion of the isolated RNA was reverse transcribed, the sequencing read expressed TCRB transcripts. Assay: immunoSEQ multiplex PCR; the TCRdb copy retains only in-frame clones and omits some. The sample yields about 400,000 clones, roughly 12% seen once. Sequenced input: naive CD4+ T cells from blood. The source of these receptors is a man aged 18 to 30 in good health.

The V gene is TRBV7-3, the J gene TRBJ2-5; D may be TRBD1 (5 bases). This CDR3 is built from 13 residues. Between the trimmed V and J ends, which lost 5 bases and 7 bases, there was a span of 14 bases. From germline, CDR1 is SGHTA and CDR2 FQGTGA. The CDR3 nucleotides are TGTGCCAGCAGCCCTACCCAGGGTGCGACCCAGTACTTC. Protein product: CASSPTQGATQYF.

The chain recombines TRBV30 with TRBJ1-3; 11 bases align to TRBD1. Germline values: CDR1 GTSNPN, CDR2 SVGIG (reference sequence). The V gene end was trimmed by 3 bases and the J gene end by 0 bases; junction bases not matched to a gene: 7. CDR3 length: 17 amino acids. In DNA form, the CDR3 reads TGTGCCTGGAGGGGGACAGGGGGACGAAGCTCTGGAAACACCATATATTTT. Translating it yields CAWRGTGGRSSGNTIYF.

The chain employs TRBV6-1 and TRBJ1-5; D is ambiguous. The CDR3 spans 13 residues. The ends were cut back, 5 bases at V and 0 bases at J, with 5 bases in the middle. Germline V lookup: CDR1 MNHNS, CDR2 SASEGT. CDR3 bases: TGTGCCAGCAGTTCCGGTAGCAATCAGCCCCAGCATTTT. This codes for CASSSGSNQPQHF.